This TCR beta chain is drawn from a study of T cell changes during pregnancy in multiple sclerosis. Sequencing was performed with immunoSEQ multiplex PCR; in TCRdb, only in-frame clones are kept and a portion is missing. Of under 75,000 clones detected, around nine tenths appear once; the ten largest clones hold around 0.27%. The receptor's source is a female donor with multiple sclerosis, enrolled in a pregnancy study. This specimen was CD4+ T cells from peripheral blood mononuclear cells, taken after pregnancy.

The CDR3 nucleotides read TGTGCCAGCAGCGCCGGACTAGCGGGGGGGTTAGAGACCCAGTACTTC. Translating gives CASSAGLAGGLETQYF. J is TRBJ2-5 and V is TRBV9; 15 nucleotides align to TRBD2. V dropped 3 bases and J dropped 4; count of bases not matched to a gene: 4. The V gene's germline CDR1 is SGDLS and CDR2 YYNGEE. The CDR3 spans 16 residues.